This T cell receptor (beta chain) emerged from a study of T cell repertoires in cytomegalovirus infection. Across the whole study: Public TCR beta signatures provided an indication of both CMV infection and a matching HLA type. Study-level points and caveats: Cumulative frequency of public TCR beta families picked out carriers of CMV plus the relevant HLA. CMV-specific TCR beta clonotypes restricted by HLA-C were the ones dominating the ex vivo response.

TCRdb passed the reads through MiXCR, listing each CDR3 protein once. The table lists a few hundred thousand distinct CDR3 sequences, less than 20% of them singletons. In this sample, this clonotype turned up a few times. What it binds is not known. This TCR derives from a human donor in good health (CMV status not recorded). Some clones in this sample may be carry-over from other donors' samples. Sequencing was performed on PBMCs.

The CDR3 here is CSASAVRGSNYGYTF. CDR3 nucleotide sequence: TGCAGTGCCTCAGCGGTCAGGGGTTCTAACTATGGCTACACCTTC. The chain combines TRBV20-1 with TRBJ1-2; the D gene is possibly TRBD1 (6 bases). The CDR3 is 15 residues long. In germline, CDR1 is DFQATT, CDR2 SNEGSKA (reference sequence). Trimming removed 6 bases from V and 0 bases from J, with 17 bases in between.